This T cell receptor beta chain originates from a study of technical replicates of blood from a few donors. Germline CDR1 and CDR2: LGHNA and YNFKEQ. The CDR3 length is 17 residues. V was shortened by 1 base and J by 2 bases, with 17 bases between the two germline ends. The assay was immunoSEQ multiplex PCR, and TCRdb's table has in-frame clones only and misses some. The table includes tens of thousands of clones, more than 85% detected once. The chain links TRBV4-2 to TRBJ2-5; a weak D match, TRBD2 (6 bases). Sequenced input: PBMCs. This sequence was found in a human donor in good health. Some clones in this sample may be carry-over from other donors' samples. DNA for the CDR3: TGTGCCAGCAGCCAAGGAACGGCGGGATCGGGGCAAGAGACCCAGTACTTC. Residues: CASSQGTAGSGQETQYF.